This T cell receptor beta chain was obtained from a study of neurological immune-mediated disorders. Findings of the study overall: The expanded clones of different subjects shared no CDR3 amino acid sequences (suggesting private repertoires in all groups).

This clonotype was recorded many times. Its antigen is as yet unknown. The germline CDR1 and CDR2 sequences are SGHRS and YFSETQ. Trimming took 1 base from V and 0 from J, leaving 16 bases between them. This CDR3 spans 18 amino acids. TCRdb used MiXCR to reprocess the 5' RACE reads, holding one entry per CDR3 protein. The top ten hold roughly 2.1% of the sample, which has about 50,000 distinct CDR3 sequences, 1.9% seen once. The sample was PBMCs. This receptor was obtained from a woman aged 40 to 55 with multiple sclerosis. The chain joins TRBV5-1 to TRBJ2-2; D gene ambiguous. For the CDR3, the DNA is TGCGCCAGCAGCTTGTTTGGTCTGGCCGCCTCGAACACCGGGGAGCTGTTTTTT. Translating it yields CASSLFGLAASNTGELFF. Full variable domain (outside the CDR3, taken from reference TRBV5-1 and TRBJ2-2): KAGVTQTPRYLIKTRGQQVTLSCSPISGHRSVSWYQQTPGQGLQFLFEYFSETQRNKGNFPGRFSGRQFSNSRSEMNVSTLELGDSALYLCASSLFGLAASNTGELFFGEGSRLTVL.